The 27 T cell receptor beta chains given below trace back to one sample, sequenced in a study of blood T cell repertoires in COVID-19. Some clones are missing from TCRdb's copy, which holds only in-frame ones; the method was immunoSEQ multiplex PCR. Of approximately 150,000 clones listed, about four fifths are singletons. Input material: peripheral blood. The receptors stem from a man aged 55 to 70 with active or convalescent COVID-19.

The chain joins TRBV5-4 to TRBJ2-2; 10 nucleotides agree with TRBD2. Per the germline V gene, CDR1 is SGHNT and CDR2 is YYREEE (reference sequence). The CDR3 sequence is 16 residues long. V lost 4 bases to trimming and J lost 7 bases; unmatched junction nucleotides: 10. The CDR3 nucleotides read TGTGCCAGCAGCCCGGGGAGCGGGGGGGCGAACGGGGAGCTGTTTTTT. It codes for CASSPGSGGANGELFF.

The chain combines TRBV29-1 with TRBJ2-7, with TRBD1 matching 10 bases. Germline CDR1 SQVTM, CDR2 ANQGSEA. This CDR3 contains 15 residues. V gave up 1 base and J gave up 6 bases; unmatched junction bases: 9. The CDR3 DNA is TGCAGCGTTGAAGGCCAGGACAGGGGGGTAGGCGAGCAGTACTTC. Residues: CSVEGQDRGVGEQYF.

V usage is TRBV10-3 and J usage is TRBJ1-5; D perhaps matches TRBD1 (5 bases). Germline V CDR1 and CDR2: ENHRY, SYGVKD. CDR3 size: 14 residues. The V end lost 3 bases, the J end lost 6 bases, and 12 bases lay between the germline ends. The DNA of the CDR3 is TGTGCCATCAGTGACCCTCCCAGGGTTCAGCCCCAGCATTTT. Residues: CAISDPPRVQPQHF.

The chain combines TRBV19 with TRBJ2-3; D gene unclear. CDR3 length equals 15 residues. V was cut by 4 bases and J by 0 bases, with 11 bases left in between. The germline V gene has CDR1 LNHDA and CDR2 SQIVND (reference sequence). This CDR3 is CASSTPLLSTDTQYF. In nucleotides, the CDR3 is TGTGCCAGTAGTACGCCACTACTCAGCACAGATACGCAGTATTTT.

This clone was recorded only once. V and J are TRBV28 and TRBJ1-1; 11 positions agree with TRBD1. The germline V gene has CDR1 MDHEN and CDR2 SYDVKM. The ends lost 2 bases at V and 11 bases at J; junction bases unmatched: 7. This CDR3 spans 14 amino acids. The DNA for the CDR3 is TGTGCCAGCAGTTTAGTTAGGGACAGGGGGGTGGCTTTCTTT. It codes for CASSLVRDRGVAFF.

CDR3 nucleotide sequence: TGTGCCAGCAGCTTACTGACAGGGGGCGAGCAGTACTTC. This gives the protein CASSLLTGGEQYF. The chain carries TRBV7-9 and TRBJ2-7; 9 bases are a match to TRBD1. V was pared by 2 bases and J by 6 bases, with 2 bases of the junction left unmatched. From germline, CDR1 is SEHNR and CDR2 FQNEAQ (reference sequence). The CDR3 runs 13 residues.

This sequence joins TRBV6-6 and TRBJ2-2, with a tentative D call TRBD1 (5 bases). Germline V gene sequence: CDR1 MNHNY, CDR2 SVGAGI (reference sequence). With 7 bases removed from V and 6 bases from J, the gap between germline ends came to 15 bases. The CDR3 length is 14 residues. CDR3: CASTLGWGPGELFF. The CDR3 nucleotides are TGTGCCAGCACCCTAGGTTGGGGCCCCGGGGAGCTGTTTTTT.

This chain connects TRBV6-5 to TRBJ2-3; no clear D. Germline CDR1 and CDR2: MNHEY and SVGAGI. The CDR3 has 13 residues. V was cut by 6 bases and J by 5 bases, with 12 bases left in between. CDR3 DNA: TGTGCCAGCAGCCCCTCAGTTCGAGATACGCAGTATTTT. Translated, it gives CASSPSVRDTQYF.

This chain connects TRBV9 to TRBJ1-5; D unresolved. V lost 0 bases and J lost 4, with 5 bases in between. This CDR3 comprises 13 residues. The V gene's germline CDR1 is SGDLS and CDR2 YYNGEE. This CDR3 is CASSVDGNQPQHF. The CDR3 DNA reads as TGTGCCAGCAGCGTAGACGGGAATCAGCCCCAGCATTTT.

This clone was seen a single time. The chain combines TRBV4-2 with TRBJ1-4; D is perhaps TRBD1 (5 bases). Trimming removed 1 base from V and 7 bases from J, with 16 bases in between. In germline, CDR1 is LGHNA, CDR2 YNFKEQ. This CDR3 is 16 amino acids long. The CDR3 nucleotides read TGTGCCAGCAGCCAAGGGGGGGTAGTTTTTCGTGAAAAACTGTTTTTT. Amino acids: CASSQGGVVFREKLFF.

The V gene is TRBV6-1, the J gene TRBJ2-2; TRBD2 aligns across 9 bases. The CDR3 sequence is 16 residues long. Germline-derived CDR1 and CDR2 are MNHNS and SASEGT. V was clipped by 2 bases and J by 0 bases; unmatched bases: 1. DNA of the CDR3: TGTGCCAGCAGTGAACTAGCGGGATCGAACACCGGGGAGCTGTTTTTT. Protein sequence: CASSELAGSNTGELFF.

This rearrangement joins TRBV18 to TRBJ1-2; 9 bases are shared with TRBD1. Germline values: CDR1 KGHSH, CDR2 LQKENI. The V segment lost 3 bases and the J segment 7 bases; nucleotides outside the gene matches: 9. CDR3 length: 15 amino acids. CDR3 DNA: TGTGCCAGCTCACCCGGGGGGACAGGGTCTTCTGGCTACACCTTC. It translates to CASSPGGTGSSGYTF.

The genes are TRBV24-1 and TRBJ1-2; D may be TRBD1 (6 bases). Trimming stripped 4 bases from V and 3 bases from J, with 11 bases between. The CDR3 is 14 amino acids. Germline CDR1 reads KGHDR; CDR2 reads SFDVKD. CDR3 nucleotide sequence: TGTGCCACCAGTGAGAACAGGGCGGACTATGGCTACACCTTC. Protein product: CATSENRADYGYTF.

The chain's CDR3 is CASRRGGEDTQYF. In DNA form, the CDR3 reads TGTGCCAGCCGTCGGGGGGGAGAAGATACGCAGTATTTT. The rearrangement joins TRBV9 to TRBJ2-3; 8 positions match TRBD2. The V gene end was trimmed by 7 bases and the J gene end by 5 bases; junction bases not matched to a gene: 6. The CDR3 spans 13 residues. CDR1 and CDR2 from the germline V gene are SGDLS and YYNGEE.

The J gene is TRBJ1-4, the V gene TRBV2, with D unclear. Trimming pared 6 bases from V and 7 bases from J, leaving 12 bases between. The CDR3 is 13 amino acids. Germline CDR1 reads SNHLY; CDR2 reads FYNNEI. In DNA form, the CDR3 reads TGTGCCAGCAGGTCGAACTATATTGAAAAACTGTTTTTT. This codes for CASRSNYIEKLFF.

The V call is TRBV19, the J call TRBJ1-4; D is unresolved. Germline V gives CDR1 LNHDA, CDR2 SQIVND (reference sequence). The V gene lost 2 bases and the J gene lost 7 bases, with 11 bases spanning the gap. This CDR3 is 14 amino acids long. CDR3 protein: CASSIITTGEKLFF. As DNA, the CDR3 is TGTGCCAGTAGTATAATCACGACGGGTGAAAAACTGTTTTTT.

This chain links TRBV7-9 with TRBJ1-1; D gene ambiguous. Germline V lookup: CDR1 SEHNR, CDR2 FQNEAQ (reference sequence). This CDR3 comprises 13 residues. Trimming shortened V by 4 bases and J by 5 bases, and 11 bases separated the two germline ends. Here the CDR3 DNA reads TGTGCCAGCAGCTCAGTCAGTTGGACTGAAGCTTTCTTT. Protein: CASSSVSWTEAFF. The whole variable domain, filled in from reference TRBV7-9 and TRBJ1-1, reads DTGVSQNPRHKITKRGQNVTFRCDPISEHNRLYWYRQTLGQGPEFLTYFQNEAQLEKSRLLSDRFSAERPKGSFSTLEIQRTEQGDSAMYLCASSSVSWTEAFFGQGTRLTVV.

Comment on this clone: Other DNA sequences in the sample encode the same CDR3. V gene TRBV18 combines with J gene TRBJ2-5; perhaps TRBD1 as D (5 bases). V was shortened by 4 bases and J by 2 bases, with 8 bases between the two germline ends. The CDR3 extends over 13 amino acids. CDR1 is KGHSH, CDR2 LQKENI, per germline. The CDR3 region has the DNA TGTGCCAGCTCACGTGACAGACAAGAGACCCAGTACTTC. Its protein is CASSRDRQETQYF.

In nucleotides, the CDR3 is TGTGCCAGCCTCCAGGGGAATTTAGAGACCCAGTACTTC. As protein: CASLQGNLETQYF. The chain has TRBV2 and TRBJ2-5, with D possibly being TRBD1 (6 bases). The germline CDR1 and CDR2 sequences are SNHLY and FYNNEI. The V end lost 8 bases, the J end lost 4 bases, and 14 bases lay between the germline ends. This CDR3 is built from 13 residues. Full variable domain (remainder filled in from reference TRBV2 and TRBJ2-5): EPEVTQTPSHQVTQMGQEVILRCVPISNHLYFYWYRQILGQKVEFLVSFYNNEISEKSEIFDDQFSVERPDGSNFTLKIRSTKLEDSAMYFCASLQGNLETQYFGPGTRLLVL.

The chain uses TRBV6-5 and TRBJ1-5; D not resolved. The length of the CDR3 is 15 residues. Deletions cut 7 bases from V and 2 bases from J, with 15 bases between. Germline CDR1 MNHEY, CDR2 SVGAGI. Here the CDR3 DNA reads TGTGCCAGCACAGCGGTCTCGCGAGGCAATCAGCCCCAGCATTTT. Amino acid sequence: CASTAVSRGNQPQHF.

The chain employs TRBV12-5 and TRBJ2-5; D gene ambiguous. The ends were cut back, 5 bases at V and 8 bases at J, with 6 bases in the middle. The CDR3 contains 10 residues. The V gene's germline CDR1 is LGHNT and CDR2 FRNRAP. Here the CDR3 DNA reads TGTGCTAGTGGTCCTCCCACCCAGTACTTC. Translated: CASGPPTQYF.

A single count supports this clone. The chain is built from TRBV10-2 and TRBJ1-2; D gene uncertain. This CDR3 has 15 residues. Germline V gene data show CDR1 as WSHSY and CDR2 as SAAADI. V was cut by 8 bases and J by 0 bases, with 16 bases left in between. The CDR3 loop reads CASYLTAGPNYGYTF. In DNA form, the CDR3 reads TGCGCCAGCTACCTGACGGCGGGTCCTAACTATGGCTACACCTTC.

CDR3 protein: CASSQYRNTEAFF. The CDR3, as DNA: TGTGCCAGCAGCCAGTATCGGAACACTGAAGCTTTCTTT. The chain uses TRBV3-1 (or the pseudogene TRBV3-2) and TRBJ1-1; D not resolved. The CDR3 sequence is 13 residues long. The V gene lost 3 bases and the J gene lost 1 base, with 6 bases spanning the gap. Germline CDR1 is LGHDT and CDR2 is YNNKEL (reference sequence).

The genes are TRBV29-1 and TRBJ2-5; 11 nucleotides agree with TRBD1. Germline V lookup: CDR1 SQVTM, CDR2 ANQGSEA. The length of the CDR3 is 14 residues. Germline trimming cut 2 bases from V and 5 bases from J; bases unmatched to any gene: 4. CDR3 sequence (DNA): TGCAGCGTTGAATATAGGACAGGGGGCGAGACCCAGTACTTC. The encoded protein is CSVEYRTGGETQYF.

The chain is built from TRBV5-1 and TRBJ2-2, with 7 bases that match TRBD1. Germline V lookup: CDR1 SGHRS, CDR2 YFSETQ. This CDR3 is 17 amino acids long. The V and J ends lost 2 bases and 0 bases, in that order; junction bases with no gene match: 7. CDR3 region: CASSLISGGTNTGELFF. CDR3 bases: TGCGCCAGCAGCTTAATCTCAGGGGGAACGAACACCGGGGAGCTGTTTTTT.

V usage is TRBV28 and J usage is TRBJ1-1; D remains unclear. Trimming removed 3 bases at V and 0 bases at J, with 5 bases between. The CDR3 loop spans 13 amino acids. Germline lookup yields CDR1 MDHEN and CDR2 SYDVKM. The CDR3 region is CASSLTMNTEAFF. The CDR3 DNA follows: TGTGCCAGCAGTTTGACTATGAACACTGAAGCTTTCTTT.

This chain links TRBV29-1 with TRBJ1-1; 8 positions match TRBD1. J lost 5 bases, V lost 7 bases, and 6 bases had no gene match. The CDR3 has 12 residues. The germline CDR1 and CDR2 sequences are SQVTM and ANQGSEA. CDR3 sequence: CSAWTGRTEAFF. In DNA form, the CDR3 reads TGCAGCGCCTGGACAGGGCGGACTGAAGCTTTCTTT.